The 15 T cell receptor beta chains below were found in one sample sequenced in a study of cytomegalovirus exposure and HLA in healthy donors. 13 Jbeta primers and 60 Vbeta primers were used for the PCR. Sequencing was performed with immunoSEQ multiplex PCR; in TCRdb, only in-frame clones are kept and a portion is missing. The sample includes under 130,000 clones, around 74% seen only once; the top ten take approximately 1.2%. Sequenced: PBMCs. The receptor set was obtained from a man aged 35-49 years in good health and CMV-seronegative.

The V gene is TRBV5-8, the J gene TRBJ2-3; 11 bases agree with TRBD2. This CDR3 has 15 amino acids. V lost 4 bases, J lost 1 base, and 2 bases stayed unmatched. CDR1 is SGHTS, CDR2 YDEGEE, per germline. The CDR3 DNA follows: TGTGCCAGCAGCCGGGGACTAGCGGGCACAGATACGCAGTATTTT. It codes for CASSRGLAGTDTQYF.

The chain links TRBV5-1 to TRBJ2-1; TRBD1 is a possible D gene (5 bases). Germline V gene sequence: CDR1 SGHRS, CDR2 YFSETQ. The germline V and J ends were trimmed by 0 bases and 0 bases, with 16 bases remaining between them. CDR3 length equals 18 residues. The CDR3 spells CASSLGGGWTLSYNEQFF. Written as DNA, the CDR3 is TGCGCCAGCAGCTTGGGGGGCGGTTGGACCCTCTCCTACAATGAGCAGTTCTTC.

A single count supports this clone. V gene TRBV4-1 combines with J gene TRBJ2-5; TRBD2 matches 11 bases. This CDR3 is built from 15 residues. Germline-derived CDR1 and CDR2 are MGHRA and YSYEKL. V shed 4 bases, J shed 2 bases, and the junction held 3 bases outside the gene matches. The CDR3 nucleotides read TGCGCCAGCAGCCCGAGACTAGCGGGGCAAGAGACCCAGTACTTC. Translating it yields CASSPRLAGQETQYF.

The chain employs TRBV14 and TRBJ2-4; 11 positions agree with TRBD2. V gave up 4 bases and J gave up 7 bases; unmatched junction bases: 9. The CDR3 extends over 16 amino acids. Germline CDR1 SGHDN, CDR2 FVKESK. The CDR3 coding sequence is TGTGCCAGCAGCCGCGAGGGGGCTAGCGGGGGGAACATTCAGTACTTC. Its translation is CASSREGASGGNIQYF.

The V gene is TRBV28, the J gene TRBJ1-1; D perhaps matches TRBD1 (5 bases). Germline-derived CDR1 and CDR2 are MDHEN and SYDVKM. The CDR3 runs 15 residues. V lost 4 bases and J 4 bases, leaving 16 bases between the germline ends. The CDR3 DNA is TGTGCCAGCAGTTACCAACCGGGACTGAGCACTGAAGCTTTCTTT. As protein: CASSYQPGLSTEAFF.

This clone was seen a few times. The chain's CDR3 is CASSQEWDRDTEAFF. In DNA form, the CDR3 reads TGCGCCAGCAGCCAAGAGTGGGACAGGGACACTGAAGCTTTCTTT. The chain has TRBV4-3 and TRBJ1-1; TRBD1 agrees at 9 bases. The CDR3 length is 15 residues. V lost 0 bases and J lost 3; bases outside the gene matches: 2. CDR1 and CDR2 from the germline V gene are LGHNA and YSLEER.

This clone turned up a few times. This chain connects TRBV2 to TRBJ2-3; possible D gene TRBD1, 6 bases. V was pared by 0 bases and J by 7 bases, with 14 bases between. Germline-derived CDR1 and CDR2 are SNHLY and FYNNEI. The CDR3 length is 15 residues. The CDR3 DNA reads TGTGCCAGCAGTGAAGCGTACAGGGCTGGGAATACGCAGTATTTT. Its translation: CASSEAYRAGNTQYF.

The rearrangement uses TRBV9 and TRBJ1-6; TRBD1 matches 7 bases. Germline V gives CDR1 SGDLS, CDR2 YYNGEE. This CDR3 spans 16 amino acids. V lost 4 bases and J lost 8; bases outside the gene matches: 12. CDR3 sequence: CASSSSSGTDYSPLHF. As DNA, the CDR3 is TGTGCCAGCAGCTCGAGTTCCGGGACAGACTATTCACCCCTCCACTTT.

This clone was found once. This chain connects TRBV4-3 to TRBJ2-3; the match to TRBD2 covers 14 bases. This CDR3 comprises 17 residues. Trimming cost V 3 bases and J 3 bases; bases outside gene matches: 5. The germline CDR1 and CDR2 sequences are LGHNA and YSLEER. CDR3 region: CASSQGLAGAGTDTQYF. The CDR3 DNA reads TGCGCCAGCAGCCAGGGACTAGCGGGGGCGGGGACAGATACGCAGTATTTT.

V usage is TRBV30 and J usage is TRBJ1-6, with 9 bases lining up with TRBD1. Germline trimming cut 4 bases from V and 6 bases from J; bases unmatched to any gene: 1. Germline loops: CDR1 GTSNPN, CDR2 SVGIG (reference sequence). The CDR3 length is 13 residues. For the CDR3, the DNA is TGTGCCTGGAACAGGGGGCTTAATTCACCCCTCCACTTT. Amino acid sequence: CAWNRGLNSPLHF.

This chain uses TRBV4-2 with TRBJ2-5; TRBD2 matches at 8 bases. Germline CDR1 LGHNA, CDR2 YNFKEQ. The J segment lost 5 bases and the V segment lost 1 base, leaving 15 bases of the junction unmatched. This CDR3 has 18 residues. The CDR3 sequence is CASSQGASGYQDGETQYF. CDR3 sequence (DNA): TGTGCCAGCAGCCAAGGGGCTAGCGGGTACCAGGACGGGGAGACCCAGTACTTC.

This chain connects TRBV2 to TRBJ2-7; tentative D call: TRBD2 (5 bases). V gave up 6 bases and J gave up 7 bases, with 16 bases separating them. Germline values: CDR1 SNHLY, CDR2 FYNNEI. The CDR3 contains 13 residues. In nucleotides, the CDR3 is TGTGCCAGCAGGCAAAAACGGACTTCAGAGCAGTACTTC. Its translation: CASRQKRTSEQYF.

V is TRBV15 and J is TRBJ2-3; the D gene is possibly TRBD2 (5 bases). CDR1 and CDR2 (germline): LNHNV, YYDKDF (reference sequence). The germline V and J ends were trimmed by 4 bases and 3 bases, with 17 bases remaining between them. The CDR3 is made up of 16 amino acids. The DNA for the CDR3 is TGTGCCACCAGCACCTTCCGGGATTTTGGGACAGATACGCAGTATTTT. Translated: CATSTFRDFGTDTQYF.

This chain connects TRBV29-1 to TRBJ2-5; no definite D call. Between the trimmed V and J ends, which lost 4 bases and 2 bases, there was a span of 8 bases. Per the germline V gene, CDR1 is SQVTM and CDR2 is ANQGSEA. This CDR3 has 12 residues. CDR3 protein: CSVGIGQETQYF. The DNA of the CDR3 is TGCAGCGTTGGTATCGGGCAAGAGACCCAGTACTTC.

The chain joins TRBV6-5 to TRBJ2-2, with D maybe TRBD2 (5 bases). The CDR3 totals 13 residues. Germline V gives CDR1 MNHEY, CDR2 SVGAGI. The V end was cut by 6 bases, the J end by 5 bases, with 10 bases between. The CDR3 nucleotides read TGTGCCAGCAGCCAGGACTGGACCGGGGAGCTGTTTTTT. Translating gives CASSQDWTGELFF.